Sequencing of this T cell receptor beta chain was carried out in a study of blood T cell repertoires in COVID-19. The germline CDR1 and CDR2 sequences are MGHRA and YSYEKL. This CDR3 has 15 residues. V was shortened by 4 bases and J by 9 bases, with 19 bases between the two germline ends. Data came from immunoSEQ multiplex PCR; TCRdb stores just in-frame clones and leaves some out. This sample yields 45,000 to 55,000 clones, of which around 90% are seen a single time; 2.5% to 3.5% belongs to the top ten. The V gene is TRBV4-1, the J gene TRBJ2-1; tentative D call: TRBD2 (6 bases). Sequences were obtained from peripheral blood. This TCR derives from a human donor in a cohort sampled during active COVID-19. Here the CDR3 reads CASSPEEGLRGEQFF. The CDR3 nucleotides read TGCGCCAGCAGCCCGGAAGAGGGTCTGCGGGGTGAGCAGTTCTTC.